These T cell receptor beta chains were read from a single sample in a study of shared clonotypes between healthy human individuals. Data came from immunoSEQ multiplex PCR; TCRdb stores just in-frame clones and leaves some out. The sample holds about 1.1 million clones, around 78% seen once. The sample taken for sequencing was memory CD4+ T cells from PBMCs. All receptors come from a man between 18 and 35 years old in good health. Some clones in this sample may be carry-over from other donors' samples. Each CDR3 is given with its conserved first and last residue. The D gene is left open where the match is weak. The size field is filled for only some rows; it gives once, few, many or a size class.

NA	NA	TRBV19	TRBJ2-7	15	CASSDHAGTTYEQYF	TGTGCCAGTAGCGACCATGCGGGTACAACCTACGAGCAGTACTTC
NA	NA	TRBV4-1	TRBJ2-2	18	CASSQVQGQGLNTGELFF	TGCGCCAGCAGCCAAGTCCAGGGGCAGGGGTTGAACACCGGGGAGCTGTTTTTT
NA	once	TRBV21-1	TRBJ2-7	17	CASSKVGRREDPYEQYF	TGTGCCAGCAGCAAAGTTGGGAGGCGGGAGGATCCCTACGAGCAGTACTTC
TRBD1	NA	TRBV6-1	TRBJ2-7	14	CASRGTGERYEQYF	TGTGCCAGCAGGGGGACAGGGGAGAGATACGAGCAGTACTTC
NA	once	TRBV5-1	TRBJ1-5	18	CASSSARDGPYSNQPQHF	TGCGCCAGCAGCTCCGCCCGGGACGGACCTTATAGCAATCAGCCCCAGCATTTT
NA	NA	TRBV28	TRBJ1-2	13	CASSRDRNYGYTF	TGTGCCAGCAGCCGAGACCGGAACTATGGCTACACCTTC
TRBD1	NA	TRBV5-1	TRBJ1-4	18	CASSVRRWSGQGHEKLFF	TGCGCCAGCAGCGTAAGACGGTGGTCGGGACAGGGACATGAAAAACTGTTTTTT
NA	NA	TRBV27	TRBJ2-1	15	CASRWSAGPYNEQFF	TGTGCCAGCAGGTGGTCCGCGGGTCCCTACAATGAGCAGTTCTTC
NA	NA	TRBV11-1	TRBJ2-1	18	CASSPTTSRTPRDNEQFF	TGTGCCAGCAGCCCAACCACTAGCCGAACCCCAAGAGACAATGAGCAGTTCTTC
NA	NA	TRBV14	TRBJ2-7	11	CASRYSTGQYF	TGTGCCAGCAGATACTCTACGGGGCAGTACTTC
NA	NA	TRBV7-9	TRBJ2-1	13	CASSLGEVNEQFF	TGTGCCAGCAGCTTGGGGGAGGTCAATGAGCAGTTCTTC
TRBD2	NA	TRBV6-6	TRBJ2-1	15	CASSWEGSSYNEQFF	TGTGCCAGTTCGTGGGAGGGTAGCTCCTACAATGAGCAGTTCTTC
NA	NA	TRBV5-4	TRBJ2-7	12	CASSLSDNEQYF	TGTGCCAGCAGCTTGTCGGACAACGAGCAGTACTTC
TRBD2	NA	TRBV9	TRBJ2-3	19	CASSVGLAVGLGVTDTQYF	TGTGCCAGCAGCGTTGGACTAGCGGTTGGTCTCGGTGTCACAGATACGCAGTATTTT